The 12 T cell receptor beta chains listed next were all sequenced from one sample in a study of response to subunit inactivated influenza vaccine. TCRdb itself ran the RT-PCR reads through MiXCR, one entry per CDR3 protein. There are about 480,000 distinct CDR3 sequences in the sample; around 13% occur only once, and about an eighth lies in the top ten. This specimen consisted of PBMCs from blood, obtained around seven weeks after vaccination. These receptors were taken from a man aged 50-59 years who received an inactivated influenza vaccine.

This clonotype has only a few counts. The J gene is TRBJ1-2, the V gene TRBV29-1; D uncertain. V was cut by 5 bases and J by 5 bases, with 9 bases left in between. Germline-derived CDR1 and CDR2 are SQVTM and ANQGSEA. This CDR3 contains 11 residues. CDR3 in DNA: TGCAGCGTTTCAGATGCTTATGGCTACACCTTC. Its protein is CSVSDAYGYTF.

The rearrangement links TRBV2 to TRBJ1-5; D is possibly TRBD1 (6 bases). The length of the CDR3 is 13 residues. V shed 7 bases and J shed 4 bases, with 11 bases lying between them. CDR1 and CDR2 (germline): SNHLY, FYNNEI. The CDR3 DNA reads TGTGCCAGCAAAAATACAGGGAATCAGCCCCAGCATTTT. Translating gives CASKNTGNQPQHF.

CDR3 amino acids: CASSPRGRGEYYGYTF. The CDR3 DNA reads as TGCGCCAGCAGCCCCCGAGGCAGGGGTGAGTACTATGGCTACACCTTC. The chain combines TRBV4-1 with TRBJ1-2; D is possibly TRBD1 (6 bases). CDR1 and CDR2 from the germline V gene are MGHRA and YSYEKL. The CDR3 extends over 16 amino acids. V lost 4 bases to trimming and J lost 3 bases, with 18 bases between them.

This chain joins TRBV6-5 and TRBJ2-3, with D perhaps TRBD1 (6 bases). Germline CDR1 MNHEY, CDR2 SVGAGI. Trimming pared 2 bases from V and 0 bases from J, leaving 6 bases between. This CDR3 spans 14 amino acids. CDR3 DNA sequence: TGTGCCAGCAGTTACGACAGGAGCACAGATACGCAGTATTTT. It codes for CASSYDRSTDTQYF.

This clonotype was recorded a few times. The V call is TRBV6-6, the J call TRBJ1-2; D gene ambiguous. This CDR3 spans 13 amino acids. Germline-derived CDR1 and CDR2 are MNHNY and SVGAGI (reference sequence). With 7 bases removed from V and 5 bases from J, the gap between germline ends came to 14 bases. The CDR3 loop reads CASIQEAPYGYTF. As DNA, the CDR3 is TGTGCCAGCATCCAGGAGGCACCGTATGGCTACACCTTC.

The chain is built from TRBV5-1 and TRBJ2-2; D remains ambiguous. Germline CDR1 reads SGHRS; CDR2 reads YFSETQ. The V and J ends lost 1 base and 0 bases respectively, with 7 bases between them. The CDR3 sequence is 15 residues long. In DNA form, the CDR3 reads TGCGCCAGCAGCTTGATGGACGCGAACACCGGGGAGCTGTTTTTT. Protein: CASSLMDANTGELFF.

This clonotype was counted many times. V is TRBV7-2 and J is TRBJ2-4; tentatively, D is TRBD1 (6 bases). The CDR3 covers 14 residues. Germline CDR1 and CDR2: SGHTA and FQGNSA. V lost 2 bases and J lost 3, with 8 bases in between. CDR3 in amino acids: CASSLRGGKNIQYF. In nucleotides, the CDR3 is TGTGCCAGCAGCTTAAGAGGGGGCAAAAACATTCAGTACTTC. The full variable domain, in which reference TRBV7-2 and TRBJ2-4 provide the parts outside the CDR3, is GAGVSQSPSNKVTEKGKDVELRCDPISGHTALYWYRQSLGQGLEFLIYFQGNSAPDKSGLPSDRFSAERTGGSVSTLTIQRTQQEDSAVYLCASSLRGGKNIQYFGAGTRLSVL.

This clonotype was found a few times. Written as DNA, the CDR3 is TGCGCCAGCAGCCAAGGGGGGGGTGGAGAGACCTACAATGAGCAGTTCTTC. It specifies CASSQGGGGETYNEQFF. The rearrangement uses TRBV4-1 and TRBJ2-1, with 7 nucleotides matching TRBD2. V trimming: 1 base; J trimming: 2 bases; junction bases outside the gene matches: 8. Germline loops: CDR1 MGHRA, CDR2 YSYEKL. The CDR3 is 17 residues long.

This clonotype was found many times. The chain has TRBV27 and TRBJ1-2; no definite D call. V lost 2 bases and J lost 8, with 12 bases in between. Germline values: CDR1 MNHEY, CDR2 SMNVEV (reference sequence). The CDR3 is 13 amino acids. The CDR3 nucleotides are TGTGCCAGCAGTTTACAGTACAACGCGGGCTACACCTTC. This gives the protein CASSLQYNAGYTF.

This clonotype was counted a few times. J is TRBJ2-1 and V is TRBV11-2; a weak D match, TRBD1 (6 bases). Trimming pared 5 bases from V and 8 bases from J, leaving 37 bases between. Germline CDR1 reads SGHAT; CDR2 reads FQNNGV. The CDR3 contains 21 residues. The CDR3 DNA reads as TGTGCCAGCAGCCCGCCCTCAATGACTCCAGATACTGCCTCAGGGGTCCATGAGCAGTTCTTC. Protein: CASSPPSMTPDTASGVHEQFF.

This chain joins TRBV5-6 and TRBJ1-6; unclear D gene. Germline-derived CDR1 and CDR2 are SGHDT and YYEEEE. V was trimmed by 4 bases and J by 14 bases, leaving 16 bases between them. The CDR3 sequence is 13 residues long. CDR3 protein: CASSPGRAPALHF. DNA of the CDR3: TGTGCCAGCAGCCCAGGCAGAGCCCCGGCCCTCCACTTT.

CDR3 region: CASSPPGRGVIQYF. DNA for the CDR3: TGTGCCAGCAGCCCTCCCGGGCGTGGGGTCATTCAGTACTTC. J is TRBJ2-4 and V is TRBV7-2; no clear D gene. Germline V gives CDR1 SGHTA, CDR2 FQGNSA. The CDR3 has 14 amino acids. With 5 bases removed from V and 9 bases from J, the gap between germline ends came to 17 bases.